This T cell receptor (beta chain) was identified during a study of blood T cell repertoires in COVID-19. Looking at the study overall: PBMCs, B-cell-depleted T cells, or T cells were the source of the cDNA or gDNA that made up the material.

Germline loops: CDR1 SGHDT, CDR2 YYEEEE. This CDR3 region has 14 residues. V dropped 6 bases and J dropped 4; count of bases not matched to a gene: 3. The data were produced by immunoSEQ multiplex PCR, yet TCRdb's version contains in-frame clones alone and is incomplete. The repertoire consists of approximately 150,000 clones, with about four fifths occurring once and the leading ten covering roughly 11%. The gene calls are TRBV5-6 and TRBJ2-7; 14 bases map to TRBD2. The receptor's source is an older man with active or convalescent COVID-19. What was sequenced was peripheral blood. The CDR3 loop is CASTRTSGGYEQYF. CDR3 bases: TGTGCCAGCACGAGGACTAGCGGGGGGTACGAGCAGTACTTC.